These T cell receptor beta chains were read from a single sample in a study of blood T cells in healthy people across ages. TCRdb processed the 5' RACE reads anew with MiXCR; each CDR3 protein has one entry. This table holds 800,000 or so distinct CDR3 sequences, 25% found once. The same specimen was also included in a second study, on T cells of mothers and their children.

Sequencing was performed on blood. The receptors stem from a boy younger than 18 in good health. Each CDR3 is given with its conserved first and last residue. The D gene is left open where the match is weak. Only some rows state a clone size, as once, few, many or a class for expanded clones.

>TRBD2|TRBV7-9|TRBJ2-7|-
CASSLETGGAYEQYF
TGTGCCAGCAGCCTTGAGACGGGGGGAGCCTACGAGCAGTACTTC
>-|TRBV6-5|TRBJ2-1|-
CASSSPLNEQFF
TGTGCCAGCAGTTCCCCACTAAATGAGCAGTTCTTC
>TRBD2|TRBV29-1|TRBJ2-3|-
CSVEDLAGDRGDTQYF
TGCAGCGTTGAAGATCTAGCGGGAGATCGGGGAGATACGCAGTATTTT
>-|TRBV9|TRBJ1-4|-
CASSVGPGSEKLFF
TGTGCCAGCAGCGTGGGGCCGGGGAGTGAAAAACTGTTTTTT
>TRBD1|TRBV28|TRBJ1-5|once
CASSPTGDHQPQHF
TGTGCCAGCAGTCCGACAGGGGATCATCAGCCCCAGCATTTT
>-|TRBV7-3|TRBJ1-6|-
CASSLAGSHSPLHF
TGTGCCAGCAGCTTAGCGGGCTCTCATTCACCCCTCCACTTT
>TRBD1|TRBV20-1|TRBJ2-5|many
CSVSDRETQYF
TGCAGTGTATCGGACAGGGAGACCCAGTACTTC
>-|TRBV12-3/TRBV12-4|TRBJ1-5|few
CASSLGIGNQPQHF
TGTGCCAGCAGTTTAGGGATCGGCAATCAGCCCCAGCATTTT
>-|TRBV29-1|TRBJ2-5|-
CSVEKGLAQYF
TGCAGCGTTGAGAAGGGTTTGGCCCAGTACTTC
>TRBD1|TRBV4-1|TRBJ2-7|-
CASSRPDRDAYEQYF
TGCGCCAGCAGCCGTCCAGACAGGGACGCCTACGAGCAGTACTTC
>-|TRBV5-1|TRBJ2-7|-
CASSSEISYEQYF
TGCGCCAGCAGCTCCGAGATCTCCTACGAGCAGTACTTC
>TRBD1|TRBV27|TRBJ1-2|few
CASSPRQGKRRSGYTF
TGTGCCAGCAGTCCACGACAGGGTAAGAGGAGGAGTGGCTACACCTTC
>-|TRBV6-5|TRBJ2-1|many
CASSYRGGGLYNEQFF
TGTGCCAGCAGTTATAGGGGGGGGGGACTCTACAATGAGCAGTTCTTC
>TRBD1|TRBV9|TRBJ1-6|-
CASSGGQNSPLHF
TGTGCCAGCAGCGGGGGACAGAATTCACCCCTCCACTTT
>-|TRBV27|TRBJ2-5|-
CASQGLQETQYF
TGTGCCAGTCAAGGCCTCCAAGAGACCCAGTACTTC
>-|TRBV14|TRBJ2-1|-
CASSSGPPAYNEQFF
TGTGCCAGCAGCTCCGGCCCTCCGGCGTACAATGAGCAGTTCTTC
>-|TRBV29-1|TRBJ1-1|-
CSVGTFRVRDTEAFF
TGCAGCGTTGGAACTTTCAGGGTTCGGGACACTGAAGCTTTCTTT
>-|TRBV7-6|TRBJ2-7|few
CASSLPGPYEQYF
TGTGCCAGCAGCTTGCCAGGACCCTACGAGCAGTACTTC
>TRBD1|TRBV6-6|TRBJ1-4|-
CASSTGQGEEKLFF
TGTGCCAGCAGTACCGGACAGGGGGAAGAAAAACTGTTTTTT
>-|TRBV28|TRBJ1-2|-
CASTRGGAGYGYTF
TGTGCCAGCACGAGAGGGGGGGCGGGCTATGGCTACACCTTC
>-|TRBV29-1|TRBJ2-5|-
CSVFGYQETQYF
TGCAGCGTTTTTGGGTACCAAGAGACCCAGTACTTC
>-|TRBV5-1|TRBJ2-5|-
CASSLAGQAGETQYF
TGCGCCAGCAGCTTGGCAGGGCAAGCGGGAGAGACCCAGTACTTC
>-|TRBV5-5|TRBJ2-7|-
CASSPGFLGSYEQYF
TGTGCCAGCAGTCCAGGGTTCCTAGGATCCTACGAGCAGTACTTC
>-|TRBV12-3/TRBV12-4|TRBJ1-2|few
CASSFPGGRFHGYTF
TGTGCCAGCAGTTTCCCGGGGGGCAGGTTCCATGGCTACACCTTC
>-|TRBV7-2|TRBJ2-2|few
CASSAPGTFVTGELFF
TGTGCCAGCAGCGCGCCCGGGACGTTCGTCACCGGGGAGCTGTTTTTT
>-|TRBV5-1|TRBJ1-3|many
CASSLTRTGDSGNTIYF
TGCGCCAGCAGCTTGACAAGGACTGGGGACTCTGGAAACACCATATATTTT
>-|TRBV2|TRBJ2-3|-
CASSEFVTGRTDTQYF
TGTGCCAGCAGTGAATTTGTTACGGGGCGCACGGATACGCAGTATTTT
>-|TRBV9|TRBJ2-4|few
CASSFSADKNIQYF
TGTGCCAGCAGCTTTTCGGCGGACAAAAACATTCAGTACTTC